One sample yielded the 14 T cell receptor beta chains listed below, sequenced in a study of identical twins. TCRdb redid the calling of the 5' RACE reads with MiXCR, one entry per CDR3 protein. The table shows around 230,000 distinct CDR3 sequences, with 6.5% occurring only once. These data also featured in a second study, about T cells expressing NK-cell markers.

Material: CD8+ T cells sorted from blood. These receptors were taken from a woman younger than 30 in good health.

The chain carries TRBV6-1 and TRBJ1-1; D perhaps matches TRBD1 (5 bases). V shed 8 bases and J shed 10 bases, with 20 bases lying between them. Germline-derived CDR1 and CDR2 are MNHNS and SASEGT. The CDR3 contains 13 residues. CDR3 nucleotide sequence: TGTGCCAGCCTATCGAATTCCGGGGGGGGAGCTTTCTTT. Encoded protein: CASLSNSGGGAFF.

This clonotype was counted a few times. This chain links TRBV7-2 with TRBJ2-3; 9 bases match TRBD2. This CDR3 spans 16 amino acids. The V gene end was trimmed by 7 bases and the J gene end by 4 bases; junction bases not matched to a gene: 12. Germline CDR1 and CDR2: SGHTA and FQGNSA. This CDR3 is CASTTTEREVPDTQYF. CDR3 DNA: TGTGCCAGCACCACTACTGAGCGGGAGGTCCCAGATACGCAGTATTTT.

This chain joins TRBV6-6 and TRBJ2-1; 7 nucleotides line up with TRBD2. The ends lost 7 bases at V and 8 bases at J; junction bases unmatched: 8. CDR1 and CDR2 (germline): MNHNY, SVGAGI (reference sequence). The CDR3 spans 13 residues. In nucleotides, the CDR3 is TGTGCCAGCAACCCCGGGGGAGGGGATGAGCAGTTCTTC. It specifies CASNPGGGDEQFF.

The chain couples TRBV6-1 to TRBJ2-7; 7 bases agree with TRBD1. CDR3 length: 14 amino acids. CDR1 and CDR2 from the germline V gene are MNHNS and SASEGT. V lost 5 bases, J lost 4 bases, and 8 bases stayed unmatched. The CDR3 sequence is CASSMSGTVYEQYF. The CDR3 nucleotides read TGTGCCAGCAGTATGTCCGGGACAGTTTACGAGCAGTACTTC.

In its sample, this clonotype was seen many times. The chain is built from TRBV11-2 and TRBJ1-6; 8 bases map to TRBD1. Germline CDR1 and CDR2: SGHAT and FQNNGV. Trimming took 4 bases from V and 9 from J; bases not matched to a gene: 8. The CDR3 contains 15 residues. CDR3 residues: CASSSTGVVSSPLHF. In DNA, the CDR3 is TGTGCCAGCAGCTCGACAGGGGTAGTCAGTTCACCCCTCCACTTT.

In its sample, this clonotype was seen many times. The chain has TRBV5-1 and TRBJ2-7; 9 bases agree with TRBD2. CDR3 length: 15 residues. V lost 4 bases to trimming and J lost 7 bases; unmatched junction nucleotides: 12. The germline gives CDR1 SGHRS, CDR2 YFSETQ. The DNA for the CDR3 is TGCGCCAGCAGCCTACGACTAGCGGACTTTAAGGAGCAGTACTTC. Translation gives CASSLRLADFKEQYF.

V and J are TRBV27 and TRBJ2-7; D might be TRBD2 (5 bases). Germline V gives CDR1 MNHEY, CDR2 SMNVEV (reference sequence). The CDR3 extends over 15 amino acids. The germline V and J ends were trimmed by 2 bases and 4 bases, with 15 bases remaining between them. The DNA for the CDR3 is TGTGCCAGCAGTTTACGGAGGTCCGCAGCGTACGAGCAGTACTTC. Translated, it gives CASSLRRSAAYEQYF.

The table lists this clonotype with a few counts. The rearrangement uses TRBV30 and TRBJ2-3; TRBD2 agrees at 9 bases. This CDR3 contains 14 residues. V trimming: 2 bases; J trimming: 0 bases; junction bases outside the gene matches: 0. Germline V gene sequence: CDR1 GTSNPN, CDR2 SVGIG (reference sequence). The CDR3 protein is CAWSLAGSTDTQYF. The CDR3 bases are TGTGCCTGGAGTCTAGCGGGAAGCACAGATACGCAGTATTTT. The full variable domain, with the rest looked up from reference TRBV30 and TRBJ2-3, is SQTIHQWPATLVQPVGSPLSLECTVEGTSNPNLYWYRQAAGRGLQLLFYSVGIGQISSEVPQNLSASRPQDRQFILSSKKLLLSDSGFYLCAWSLAGSTDTQYFGPGTRLTVL.

The chain links TRBV3-1 to TRBJ2-1, with TRBD2 identical over 13 bases. After removal of 4 bases from V and 5 bases from J, the junction contained 5 bases not matched to a gene. Germline V CDR1 and CDR2: LGHDT, YNNKEL (reference sequence). There are 16 residues in the CDR3. CDR3 sequence: CASSLPTSGGNNEQFF. The CDR3 nucleotides are TGTGCCAGCAGCCTCCCGACTAGCGGGGGGAACAATGAGCAGTTCTTC.

This clonotype was picked up a small number of times. A junction end diverges from the germline sequence, so it may reflect a read error. The chain carries TRBV7-9 and TRBJ1-1; 7 bases align to TRBD1. The germline CDR1 and CDR2 sequences are SEHNR and FQNEAQ (reference sequence). The CDR3 contains 15 residues. CDR3 residues: CASSPPRDSLTEAFF. The CDR3, as DNA: TGTGCCAGCAGCCCCCCCCGGGACAGCCTGACTGAGGCTTTCTTT.

This clonotype was seen repeatedly, ten times or more. The V gene is TRBV21-1, the J gene TRBJ2-7; the listed D gene, TRBD1, was not tested against the DNA. TRBV21-1 is assigned pseudogene status. The CDR3 covers 17 residues. The CDR3 reads CASTPKPTGRTTYEQYF. The CDR3 DNA sequence: TGTGCCAGCACCCCAAAACCAACCGGGAGAACTACCTACGAGCAGTACTTC.

This clonotype showed up just a few times. The chain joins TRBV12-3 or TRBV12-4 to TRBJ1-1; a weak D match, TRBD1 (6 bases). The germline V and J ends were trimmed by 6 bases and 8 bases, with 16 bases remaining between them. The CDR3 is 13 residues long. The CDR3, as DNA: TGTGCCAGCAGACCCGAACCAGGGGAAGAAGCTTTCTTT. Translating gives CASRPEPGEEAFF.

Only a few counts were recorded for this clonotype. The J gene is TRBJ2-1, the V gene TRBV10-1, with D maybe TRBD2 (6 bases). Deletions cut 0 bases from V and 7 bases from J, with 13 bases between. The length of the CDR3 is 15 residues. Germline CDR1 reads WNHNN; CDR2 reads SYGVQD (reference sequence). CDR3 region: CASSESGGTRNEQFF. Here the CDR3 DNA reads TGCGCCAGCAGTGAGTCGGGCGGGACGAGGAATGAGCAGTTCTTC.

There are many counts of this clonotype. The chain carries TRBV4-3 and TRBJ2-1, with D perhaps being TRBD1 or TRBD2 (5 bases each). V was cut by 4 bases and J by 4 bases, with 17 bases left in between. The V gene's germline CDR1 is LGHNA and CDR2 YSLEER. CDR3 length: 16 residues. This CDR3 is CASSPGTGSRYNEQFF. Here the CDR3 DNA reads TGCGCCAGCAGCCCCGGGACGGGTTCCAGGTACAATGAGCAGTTCTTC.